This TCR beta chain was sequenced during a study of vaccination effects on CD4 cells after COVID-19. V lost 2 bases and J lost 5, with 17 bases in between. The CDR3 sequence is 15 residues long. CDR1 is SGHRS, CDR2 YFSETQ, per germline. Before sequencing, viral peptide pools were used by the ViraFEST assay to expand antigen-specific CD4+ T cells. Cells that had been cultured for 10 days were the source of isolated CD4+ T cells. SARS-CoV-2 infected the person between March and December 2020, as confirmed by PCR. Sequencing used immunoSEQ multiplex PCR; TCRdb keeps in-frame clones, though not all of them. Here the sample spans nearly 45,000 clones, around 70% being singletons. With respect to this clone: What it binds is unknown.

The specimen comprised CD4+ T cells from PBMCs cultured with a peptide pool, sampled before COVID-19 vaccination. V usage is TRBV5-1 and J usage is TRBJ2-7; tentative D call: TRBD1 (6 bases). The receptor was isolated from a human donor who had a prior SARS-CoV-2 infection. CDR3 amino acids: CASSFDTGRLNEQYF. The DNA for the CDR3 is TGCGCCAGCAGCTTCGACACAGGGCGATTGAACGAGCAGTACTTC.